This T cell receptor beta chain comes out of a study of metastatic and nonmetastatic thyroid tumors (dated by TCRdb to 2020 to 2021). About the study as a whole: Repertoires were compared across peripheral blood and tumor or nodule tissue samples from malignant and benign thyroid patients.

From its cysteine to its phenylalanine, the CDR3 spans 17 amino acids. Only the CDR3 region is kept as DNA, spanning 51 bases read in frame from base 1. Reading the germline V gene gives CDR1 MDHEN and CDR2 SYDVKM. With respect to this clone: Its antigen specificity is not known. The junction shows a germline mismatch at one end, possibly a read error.

No patient had received any treatment before thyroid surgery. The study retrospectively analysed patient clinical samples collected from about 2012 to 2018 using T-cell receptor beta sequencing. General findings and caveats noted by the study authors: In both blood and tumor samples, TCR beta diversity was reported to be significantly higher in malignant tumors than in benign nodules.

Libraries came from PCR. Sequencing took place on an Illumina HiSeq 4000. High-throughput sequencing was used to profile the TCR beta-chain CDR3 region of each patient. Per the source publication's procedure: A classifier to discriminate distant-metastatic papillary thyroid cancer patients was built from CDR3 differences across clinicopathological groups. The Shannon index was used to assess repertoire diversity, and the Morisita-Horn index was used to assess tumor-blood repertoire similarity. TCRdb reprocessed the public reads (quality trimming at Q25 with fastp, clone calling with MiXCR) and kept in-frame beta chains. The V and J calls were not made by the authors but by TCRdb's processing. Recorded for this sample are some 31,000 clones; 4% to 5% of them occurred a single time. Around 20% of the sample comes from the top ten.

The sequence is built from TRBV28 and TRBJ2-4, and TRBD2 matches 14 of the central bases. This clonotype originated in a female donor with papillary thyroid cancer or a benign thyroid nodule (not recorded which). Some clones in this sample may be carry-over from other donors' samples. Sequencing was done on a sample of blood. The CDR3 amino acid sequence is: CASSITGLAGAKSIQYF. Here is the DNA: TGTGCCAGCAGTATAACGGGACTAGCGGGAGCCAAAAGCATTCAGTACTTC.